The rows below give T cell receptor beta chains drawn from one sample of a study of blood T cell repertoires in COVID-19. Only in-frame clones appear in the TCRdb table, and some are missing; sequencing was by immunoSEQ multiplex PCR. This table has approximately 270,000 clones, 88% appearing once. The sequenced material came from peripheral blood. Source of these receptors: a woman between 25 and 40 years old with COVID-19, enrolled during active disease. Each CDR3 is given with its conserved first and last residue. A D gene is named only where the DNA matches it firmly. Rows may omit the clone size; those that give it use once, few, many or a size class.

j_call d_call v_call clone_size cdr3_nt cdr3_aa
TRBJ1-2 NA TRBV5-4 NA TGTGCCAGCAGCTTGGGGCCTAGGGAGTTAGATGGCTACACCTTC CASSLGPRELDGYTF
TRBJ1-4 NA TRBV7-2 NA TGTGCCAGCAGCTCCCGGGACACCATTACCAAGGGGCTGTTTTTT CASSSRDTITKGLFF
TRBJ2-6 NA TRBV4-3 NA TGCGCCAGCAGCCAAGAAGGCAGCGGATTTTTCTCTGGGGCCAACGTCCTGACTTTC CASSQEGSGFFSGANVLTF
TRBJ1-2 NA TRBV6-1 few TGTGCCAGCAGTGGGGCGTCAGGACACTTGGACTATGGCTACACCTTC CASSGASGHLDYGYTF
TRBJ2-3 NA TRBV9 NA TGTGCCAGCAGCGTATCGGTAGATACGCAGTATTTT CASSVSVDTQYF
TRBJ1-1 TRBD1 TRBV2 NA TGTGCCAGAGACCAGAAAAACGTCCCGGGACAGGGTATGAACACTGAAGCTTTCTTT CARDQKNVPGQGMNTEAFF
TRBJ2-5 TRBD2 TRBV2 NA TGTGCCAGCAGTATATGGGGAGGGGAGACCCAGTACTTC CASSIWGGETQYF
TRBJ2-5 NA TRBV7-2 NA TGTGCCAGCAGCTTAGCGACTAGAGAGCAAGAGACCCAGTACTTC CASSLATREQETQYF
TRBJ1-6 TRBD1 TRBV5-8 NA TGTGCCAGCAGCTTAGGACAGGGGACTAATTCACCCCTCCACTTT CASSLGQGTNSPLHF
TRBJ1-1 NA TRBV6-5 NA TGTGCCAGCCGAGGGACTTTGAACACTGAAGCTTTCTTT CASRGTLNTEAFF